This T cell receptor beta chain derives from a study of PD-1 blockade in classical Hodgkin lymphoma. About the research overall: Patients were administered nivolumab (3 mg/kg intravenously) every 2 weeks.

Regarding time point: cycle 4 day 1 (C4D1), after 6 weeks of nivolumab. Every patient was affected by relapse after autologous stem cell transplantation, while exposure to brentuximab vedotin was not uniform. The repertoire was sequenced with immunoSEQ multiplex PCR; TCRdb's copy has only in-frame clones and lacks some. The sample lists roughly 52,000 clones; around nine tenths were seen once. Study-wide results and caveats: Lower baseline TCR diversity marked trial partial responders and progressors.

The CDR3 contains 16 residues. Trimming shortened V by 4 bases and J by 8 bases, and 23 bases separated the two germline ends. Germline V gene sequence: CDR1 KGHSH, CDR2 LQKENI. Comment on this clone: Its antigen is still unknown.

The specimen was peripheral blood mononuclear cells (PBMCs), collected before the fourth cycle of nivolumab. The sequence came from a human donor with classical Hodgkin lymphoma. The chain links TRBV18 to TRBJ1-2; no firm D call. This chain's CDR3 is CASSLNRGNGMRGYTF. The CDR3 nucleotides read TGTGCCAGCTCACTTAACCGGGGAAATGGTATGAGGGGCTACACCTTC.